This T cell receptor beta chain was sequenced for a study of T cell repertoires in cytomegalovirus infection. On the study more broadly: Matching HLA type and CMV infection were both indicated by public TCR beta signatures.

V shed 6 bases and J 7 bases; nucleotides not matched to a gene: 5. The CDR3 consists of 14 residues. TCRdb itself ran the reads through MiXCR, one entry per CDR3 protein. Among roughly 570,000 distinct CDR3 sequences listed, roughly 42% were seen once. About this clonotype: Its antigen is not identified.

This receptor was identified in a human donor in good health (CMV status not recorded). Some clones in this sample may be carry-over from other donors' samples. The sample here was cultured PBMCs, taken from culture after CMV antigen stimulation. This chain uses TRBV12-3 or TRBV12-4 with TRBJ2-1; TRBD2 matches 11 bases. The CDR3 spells CASRDGTSGNEQFF. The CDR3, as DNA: TGTGCCAGCAGGGACGGGACTAGCGGAAATGAGCAGTTCTTC.